These 30 T cell receptor beta chains originate from one sample sequenced in a study of blood T cell repertoires in COVID-19 (dated by TCRdb to 2019 to 2021). The library was obtained by the immunoSEQ multiplex PCR assay. TCRdb holds this immuneACCESS table with in-frame rearrangements only. Some clones are missing; in checked studies, unresolved V genes explain under half, and the rest has no known cause. The sample yields roughly 330,000 clones; over 75% were counted once. The top ten hold 3.5% to 4% of the sample. Input material: peripheral blood. The receptors derive from a woman aged 45-60 years with active or convalescent COVID-19.

This chain connects TRBV10-3 to TRBJ2-2; TRBD1 matches 11 bases. The ends lost 2 bases at V and 8 bases at J; junction bases unmatched: 7. CDR1 and CDR2 (germline): ENHRY, SYGVKD. This CDR3 comprises 16 residues. The CDR3 region is CAISEGQGAGRGELFF. CDR3 sequence (DNA): TGTGCCATCAGTGAGGGACAGGGGGCCGGAAGAGGGGAGCTGTTTTTT.

The gene calls are TRBV7-9 and TRBJ2-3; D not certain. CDR3 length: 16 amino acids. V was clipped by 5 bases and J by 0 bases, with 15 bases between them. Germline CDR1 SEHNR, CDR2 FQNEAQ (reference sequence). The CDR3 loop reads CASSAVIAGSTDTQYF. The CDR3, as DNA: TGTGCCAGCAGCGCTGTGATAGCTGGGAGCACAGATACGCAGTATTTT.

The chain combines TRBV5-1 with TRBJ1-2; D is possibly TRBD1 (5 bases). The germline V gene encodes CDR1 SGHRS and CDR2 YFSETQ. Deletions cut 5 bases from V and 8 bases from J, with 19 bases between. CDR3 size: 14 residues. CDR3 in amino acids: CASSWNGGGEGYTF. CDR3 nucleotides: TGCGCCAGCAGTTGGAATGGAGGAGGGGAAGGCTACACCTTC.

In this sample, this clone turned up once. The chain uses TRBV4-2 and TRBJ2-1, with TRBD1 matching 11 bases. Trimming cost V 3 bases and J 10 bases; bases outside gene matches: 8. The CDR3 loop spans 15 amino acids. Germline values: CDR1 LGHNA, CDR2 YNFKEQ. The DNA of the CDR3 is TGTGCCAGCAGCCAGGGGGACAGGGGGAACTACGAGCAGTTCTTC. As protein: CASSQGDRGNYEQFF.

The chain has TRBV27 and TRBJ1-4, with a weak D call TRBD1 (6 bases). This CDR3 comprises 13 residues. Germline-derived CDR1 and CDR2 are MNHEY and SMNVEV (reference sequence). Trimming left V 3 bases short and J 8 bases short, with 10 bases between. The CDR3 bases are TGTGCCAGCAGTTTCAGGGGAGGGGAAAAACTGTTTTTT. This encodes CASSFRGGEKLFF.

Details on this clone: The identical CDR3 is also encoded by other nucleotide sequences in the sample. The chain recombines TRBV7-3 with TRBJ2-5; TRBD2 aligns across 10 bases. With 5 bases clipped from V and 7 bases from J, the junction kept 4 bases outside the gene matches. From germline, CDR1 is SGHTA and CDR2 FQGTGA. The CDR3 sequence is 13 residues long. The chain's CDR3 is CASSLAGEGTQYF. Here the CDR3 DNA reads TGTGCCAGCAGCCTAGCGGGGGAAGGGACCCAGTACTTC.

This chain uses TRBV6-5 with TRBJ1-2; the match to TRBD1 covers 9 bases. Germline CDR1 reads MNHEY; CDR2 reads SVGAGI. The CDR3 loop spans 13 amino acids. The V and J ends lost 6 bases and 7 bases, in that order; junction bases with no gene match: 6. CDR3 coding DNA: TGTGCCAGCAGGCCCGGGACAGGGATTGGCTACACCTTC. Protein product: CASRPGTGIGYTF.

This clone was counted a single time. The CDR3: CASRTGDYGYTF. The CDR3 DNA reads TGTGCCAGCAGGACAGGGGACTATGGCTACACCTTC. V is TRBV6-5 and J is TRBJ1-2; 8 nucleotides match TRBD1. This CDR3 is 12 amino acids long. V trimming: 6 bases; J trimming: 3 bases; junction bases outside the gene matches: 0. Germline V lookup: CDR1 MNHEY, CDR2 SVGAGI.

J is TRBJ2-7 and V is TRBV2; 9 bases are a match to TRBD2. Germline values: CDR1 SNHLY, CDR2 FYNNEI. CDR3 length: 14 residues. Germline trimming cut 7 bases from V and 5 bases from J; bases unmatched to any gene: 9. The CDR3 sequence is CASTGSGSLNEQYF. CDR3 coding DNA: TGTGCCAGCACCGGTAGCGGGAGCCTAAACGAGCAGTACTTC.

V and J are TRBV6-4 and TRBJ1-4; 7 nucleotides align to TRBD1. V lost 2 bases and J lost 7; bases outside the gene matches: 7. CDR1 is MRHNA, CDR2 SNTAGT, per germline. The CDR3 has 15 amino acids. CDR3 DNA: TGTGCCAGCAGTGACGTTGGACAGGTCCTTGAAAAACTGTTTTTT. Protein: CASSDVGQVLEKLFF.

The chain joins TRBV4-2 to TRBJ2-3; D gene ambiguous. Trimming removed 1 base from V and 5 bases from J, with 7 bases in between. CDR3 length equals 13 residues. CDR1 is LGHNA and CDR2 is YNFKEQ in the germline V gene. CDR3 DNA sequence: TGTGCCAGCAGCCAAGCCGAGGTAGATACGCAGTATTTT. Amino acid sequence: CASSQAEVDTQYF.

This sequence joins TRBV6-5 and TRBJ2-2; 8 bases line up with TRBD2. There are 13 residues in the CDR3. Germline CDR1 and CDR2: MNHEY and SVGAGI. Trimming at V came to 7 bases and at J to 6 bases, leaving 4 bases not matched to a gene. CDR3 nucleotide sequence: TGTGCCAGCAATACGGGGGGGCCCGGGGAGCTGTTTTTT. Its translation is CASNTGGPGELFF.

The chain couples TRBV30 to TRBJ1-5; D call uncertain. The germline V and J ends were trimmed by 0 bases and 7 bases, with 10 bases remaining between them. The length of the CDR3 is 13 residues. Germline CDR1 reads GTSNPN; CDR2 reads SVGIG (reference sequence). Here the CDR3 DNA reads TGTGCCTGGAGTGTAAGCGCGAAGCAGCCCCAGCATTTT. It encodes CAWSVSAKQPQHF.

This chain links TRBV2 with TRBJ2-2; the match to TRBD1 covers 8 bases. The ends lost 6 bases at V and 6 bases at J; junction bases unmatched: 9. The CDR3 is 15 amino acids. CDR1 is SNHLY, CDR2 FYNNEI, per germline. The CDR3 sequence is CASSLQGAYAGELFF. CDR3 DNA sequence: TGTGCCAGCAGCTTGCAGGGGGCGTATGCCGGGGAGCTGTTTTTT.

The V and J genes are TRBV3-1 (or the pseudogene TRBV3-2) and TRBJ1-5, with D tentatively TRBD1 (6 bases). The V end lost 4 bases, the J end lost 1 base, and 11 bases lay between the germline ends. This CDR3 is built from 15 residues. CDR1 and CDR2 from the germline V gene are LGHDT and YNNKEL (reference sequence). The CDR3: CASSPDRRSNQPQHF. The CDR3, as DNA: TGTGCCAGCAGCCCCGACAGGAGAAGCAATCAGCCCCAGCATTTT.

The J gene is TRBJ2-5, the V gene TRBV12-3 or TRBV12-4; D might be TRBD1 (5 bases). Trimming pared 4 bases from V and 5 bases from J, leaving 11 bases between. The CDR3 is 13 amino acids. CDR3: CASSSYRSETQYF. CDR3 coding DNA: TGTGCCAGCAGTTCGTACAGGAGCGAGACCCAGTACTTC.

The chain uses TRBV7-9 and TRBJ2-7; D is possibly TRBD2 (6 bases). The CDR3 runs 15 residues. Trimming took 5 bases from V and 5 from J, leaving 19 bases between them. Per the germline V gene, CDR1 is SEHNR and CDR2 is FQNEAQ (reference sequence). The CDR3 loop reads CASSQRDSTLNEQYF. The DNA of the CDR3 is TGTGCCAGCAGCCAACGGGACTCGACTTTAAACGAGCAGTACTTC. Variable domain in full (rest from reference TRBV7-9 and TRBJ2-7): DTGVSQNPRHKITKRGQNVTFRCDPISEHNRLYWYRQTLGQGPEFLTYFQNEAQLEKSRLLSDRFSAERPKGSFSTLEIQRTEQGDSAMYLCASSQRDSTLNEQYFGPGTRLTVT.

This clone was seen a single time. The chain is built from TRBV5-4 and TRBJ1-2; TRBD1 might be the D (6 bases). The CDR3 is made up of 16 amino acids. Germline assignment: CDR1 SGHNT and CDR2 YYREEE (reference sequence). V gave up 4 bases and J gave up 3 bases, with 19 bases separating them. The CDR3 is CASSQPGQTFYYGYTF. The CDR3 nucleotides are TGTGCCAGCAGCCAGCCAGGACAGACCTTTTACTATGGCTACACCTTC.

CDR3 in DNA: TGTGCCAGCAGTTTAAGCTGGGCACCCGCCTATGGCTACACCTTC. This codes for CASSLSWAPAYGYTF. The rearrangement joins TRBV27 to TRBJ1-2; D is uncertain. V gave up 2 bases and J gave up 4 bases, with 14 bases separating them. CDR1 is MNHEY and CDR2 is SMNVEV in the germline V gene (reference sequence). This CDR3 region has 15 residues.

CDR3 coding DNA: TGTGCCAGCAGTAGCTCGGGGGACACTGAAGCTTTCTTT. It codes for CASSSSGDTEAFF. The chain is built from TRBV6-5 and TRBJ1-1, with TRBD1 as a possible D gene (5 bases). There are 13 residues in the CDR3. Germline assignment: CDR1 MNHEY and CDR2 SVGAGI. V was shortened by 5 bases and J by 3 bases, with 10 bases between the two germline ends.

This sequence joins TRBV14 and TRBJ2-7, with 15 bases fitting TRBD2. There are 17 residues in the CDR3. The germline gives CDR1 SGHDN, CDR2 FVKESK. V trimming: 4 bases; J trimming: 3 bases; junction bases outside the gene matches: 7. The CDR3: CASSRTGLAGGLYEQYF. The CDR3 DNA sequence: TGTGCCAGCAGCCGTACGGGACTAGCGGGAGGCCTCTACGAGCAGTACTTC.

The rearrangement joins TRBV5-4 to TRBJ2-7, with D perhaps matching TRBD1 (8 bases). This CDR3 region has 16 residues. Per the germline V gene, CDR1 is SGHNT and CDR2 is YYREEE (reference sequence). The V gene lost 3 bases and the J gene lost 2 bases, with 18 bases spanning the gap. CDR3 residues: CASSSLQQGGAYEQYF. Here the CDR3 DNA reads TGTGCCAGCAGCTCCCTTCAACAGGGGGGGGCCTACGAGCAGTACTTC.

The chain links TRBV29-1 to TRBJ1-6; D may be TRBD1 (6 bases). V was shortened by 2 bases and J by 7 bases, with 9 bases between the two germline ends. The CDR3 is made up of 13 amino acids. CDR1 and CDR2 (germline): SQVTM, ANQGSEA. CDR3 nucleotides: TGCAGCGTTGAAACAGGGTCCAATTCACCCCTCCACTTT. Its translation: CSVETGSNSPLHF.

The V and J genes are TRBV7-3 and TRBJ2-1; D perhaps matches TRBD2 (6 bases). Germline V gene data show CDR1 as SGHTA and CDR2 as FQGTGA. The CDR3 runs to 18 residues. V was clipped by 2 bases and J by 0 bases, with 17 bases between them. CDR3 residues: CASSLRREAPSSYNEQFF. The DNA of the CDR3 is TGTGCCAGCAGCTTACGAAGGGAGGCGCCTAGCTCCTACAATGAGCAGTTCTTC. Full variable domain (remainder filled in from reference TRBV7-3 and TRBJ2-1): GAGVSQTPSNKVTEKGKYVELRCDPISGHTALYWYRQSLGQGPEFLIYFQGTGAADDSGLPNDRFFAVRPEGSVSTLKIQRTERGDSAVYLCASSLRREAPSSYNEQFFGPGTRLTVL.

CDR3 nucleotide sequence: TGTGCCACCAGTGAAGGACTAGCGGGAGCGAACGAGCAGTACTTC. Encoded protein: CATSEGLAGANEQYF. The chain employs TRBV24-1 and TRBJ2-7, with TRBD2 matching 13 bases. Germline V CDR1 and CDR2: KGHDR, SFDVKD. The V and J ends lost 4 bases and 5 bases, in that order; junction bases with no gene match: 4. This CDR3 spans 15 amino acids.

This clone was detected ten times or more. The chain carries TRBV9 and TRBJ1-3; D remains unclear. CDR3 length equals 14 residues. The germline V and J ends were trimmed by 4 bases and 4 bases, with 12 bases remaining between them. CDR1 is SGDLS, CDR2 YYNGEE, per germline. CDR3 region: CASSPYAGGNTIYF. The CDR3 DNA reads TGTGCCAGCAGCCCATATGCCGGGGGAAACACCATATATTTT. The full variable domain, its missing parts supplied by reference TRBV9 and TRBJ1-3, is DSGVTQTPKHLITATGQRVTLRCSPRSGDLSVYWYQQSLDQGLQFLIQYYNGEERAKGNILERFSAQQFPDLHSELNLSSLELGDSALYFCASSPYAGGNTIYFGEGSWLTVV.

The CDR3 bases are TGTGCCAGCAGCCTTAGCGGGAGAGTCAATGAGCAGTTCTTC. It codes for CASSLSGRVNEQFF. The chain combines TRBV7-9 with TRBJ2-1; 9 positions match TRBD2. Looked up from germline, CDR1 is SEHNR and CDR2 is FQNEAQ (reference sequence). The CDR3 totals 14 residues. V gave up 5 bases and J gave up 6 bases; unmatched junction bases: 5. Using reference TRBV7-9 and TRBJ2-1 for the parts outside the CDR3, the full variable domain is DTGVSQNPRHKITKRGQNVTFRCDPISEHNRLYWYRQTLGQGPEFLTYFQNEAQLEKSRLLSDRFSAERPKGSFSTLEIQRTEQGDSAMYLCASSLSGRVNEQFFGPGTRLTVL.

V gene TRBV19 combines with J gene TRBJ1-5, with 7 bases fitting TRBD1. This CDR3 spans 15 amino acids. Looked up from germline, CDR1 is LNHDA and CDR2 is SQIVND (reference sequence). V shed 5 bases, J shed 3 bases, and the junction held 7 bases outside the gene matches. In DNA form, the CDR3 reads TGTGCCAGTAGTTTCGAGACAGGGCTCAATCAGCCCCAGCATTTT. It codes for CASSFETGLNQPQHF.

V gene TRBV12-5 combines with J gene TRBJ1-6; TRBD1 matches at 7 bases. Per germline, CDR1 LGHNT and CDR2 FRNRAP. This CDR3 comprises 14 residues. V was pared by 5 bases and J by 7 bases, with 5 bases of the junction left unmatched. CDR3 region: CASGRDSQNSPLHF. The CDR3 nucleotides read TGTGCTAGTGGTAGGGACAGCCAGAATTCACCCCTCCACTTT.

The V gene is TRBV28, the J gene TRBJ1-4; D is possibly TRBD1 (5 bases). V was cut by 3 bases and J by 6 bases, with 14 bases left in between. Germline V lookup: CDR1 MDHEN, CDR2 SYDVKM. This CDR3 has 15 residues. CDR3 amino acids: CASSLPGLGDEKLFF. As DNA, the CDR3 is TGTGCCAGCAGTTTGCCGGGACTTGGGGATGAAAAACTGTTTTTT.